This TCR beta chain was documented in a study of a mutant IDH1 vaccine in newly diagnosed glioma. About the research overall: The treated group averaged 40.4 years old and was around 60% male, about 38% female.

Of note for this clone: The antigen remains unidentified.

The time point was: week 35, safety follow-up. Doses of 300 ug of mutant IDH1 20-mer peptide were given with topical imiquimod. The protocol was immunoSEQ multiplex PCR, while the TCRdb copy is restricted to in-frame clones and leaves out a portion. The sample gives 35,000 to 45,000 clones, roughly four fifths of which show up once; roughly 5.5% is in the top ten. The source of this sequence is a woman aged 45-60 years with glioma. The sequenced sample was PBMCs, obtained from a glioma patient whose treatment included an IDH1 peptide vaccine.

CDR3 amino acids: CASSLDRGTEAFF. The CDR3 DNA reads as TGTGCCAGCTCACTTGACAGGGGCACTGAAGCTTTCTTT. This rearrangement joins TRBV18 to TRBJ1-1; 8 positions match TRBD1. The CDR3 has 13 residues. Trimming took 4 bases from V and 4 from J; bases not matched to a gene: 2. Germline values: CDR1 KGHSH, CDR2 LQKENI.